This T cell receptor (beta chain) was identified during a study of shared clonotypes between healthy human individuals. The CDR3 is 15 amino acids. V dropped 6 bases and J dropped 10 bases, with 24 bases sitting between them. Germline V gene lookup returns CDR1 MNHEY and CDR2 SMNVEV (reference sequence). Template for every sorted-subset replicate PCR totaled approximately 200 ng DNA, 30,000 to 35,000 T cell genomes. TCRdb's table, derived via immunoSEQ multiplex PCR, lists solely in-frame clones and lacks some. Of 1,400,000 or so clones listed, 98% are singletons. This sequence was found in a man aged 25 to 45 in good health. This chain joins TRBV27 and TRBJ1-2; D possibly corresponds to TRBD1 (5 bases). The sample consisted of naive CD4+ T cells sorted from blood. As to subset: CD45RA+ positively selected. CDR3: CASSQSWGRSDPYTF. The CDR3 nucleotides read TGTGCCAGCAGCCAGAGTTGGGGCCGAAGCGACCCCTACACCTTC.